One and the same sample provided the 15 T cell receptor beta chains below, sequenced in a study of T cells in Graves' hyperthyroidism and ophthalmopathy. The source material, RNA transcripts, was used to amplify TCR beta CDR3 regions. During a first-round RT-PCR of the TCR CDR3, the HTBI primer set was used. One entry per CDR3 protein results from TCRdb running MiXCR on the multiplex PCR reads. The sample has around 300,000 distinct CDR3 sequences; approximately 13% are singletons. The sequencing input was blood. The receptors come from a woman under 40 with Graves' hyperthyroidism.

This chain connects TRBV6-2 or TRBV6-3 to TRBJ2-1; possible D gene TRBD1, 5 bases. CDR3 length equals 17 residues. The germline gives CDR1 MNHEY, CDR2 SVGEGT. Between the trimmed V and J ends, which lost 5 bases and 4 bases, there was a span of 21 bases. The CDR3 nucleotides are TGTGCCAGCAGTCCACTCCCCCCCTCGACAGCTTACAATGAGCAGTTCTTC. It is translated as CASSPLPPSTAYNEQFF.

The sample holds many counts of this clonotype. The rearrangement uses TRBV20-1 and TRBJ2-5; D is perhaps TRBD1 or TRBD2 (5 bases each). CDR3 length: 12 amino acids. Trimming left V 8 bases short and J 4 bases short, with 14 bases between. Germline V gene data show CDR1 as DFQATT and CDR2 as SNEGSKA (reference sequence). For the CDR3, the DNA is TGCAGTCCATATTCCGGGACAGAGACCCAGTACTTC. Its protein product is CSPYSGTETQYF.

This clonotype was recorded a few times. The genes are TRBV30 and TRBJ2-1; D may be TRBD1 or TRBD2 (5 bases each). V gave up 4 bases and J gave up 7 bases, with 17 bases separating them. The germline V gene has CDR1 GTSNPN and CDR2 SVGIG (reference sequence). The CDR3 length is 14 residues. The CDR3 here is CAWTRDARGNEQFF. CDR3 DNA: TGTGCCTGGACGAGGGACGCCCGAGGGAATGAGCAGTTCTTC.

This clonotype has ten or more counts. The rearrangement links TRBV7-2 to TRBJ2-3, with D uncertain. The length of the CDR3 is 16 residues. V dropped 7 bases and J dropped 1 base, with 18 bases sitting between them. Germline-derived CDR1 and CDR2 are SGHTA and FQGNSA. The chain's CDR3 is CASTPGRPWGTDTQYF. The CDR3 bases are TGTGCCAGCACCCCTGGGCGGCCCTGGGGCACAGATACGCAGTATTTT.

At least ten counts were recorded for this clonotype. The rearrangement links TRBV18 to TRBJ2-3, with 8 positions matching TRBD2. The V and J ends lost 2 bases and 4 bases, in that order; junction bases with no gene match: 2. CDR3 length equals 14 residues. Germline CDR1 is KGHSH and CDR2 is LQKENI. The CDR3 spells CASSPAGGADTQYF. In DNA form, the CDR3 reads TGTGCCAGCTCACCAGCGGGAGGAGCAGATACGCAGTATTTT.

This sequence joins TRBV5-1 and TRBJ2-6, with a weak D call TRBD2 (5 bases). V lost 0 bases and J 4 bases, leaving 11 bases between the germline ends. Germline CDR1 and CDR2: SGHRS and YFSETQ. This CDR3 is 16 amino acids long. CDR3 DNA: TGCGCCAGCAGCTTGGAGGGTAGAGGGGGGGCCAACGTCCTGACTTTC. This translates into CASSLEGRGGANVLTF.

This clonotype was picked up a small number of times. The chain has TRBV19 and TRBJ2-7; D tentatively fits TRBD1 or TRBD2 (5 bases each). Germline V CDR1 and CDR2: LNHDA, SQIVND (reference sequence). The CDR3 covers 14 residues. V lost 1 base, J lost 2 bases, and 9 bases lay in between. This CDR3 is CASSIGEGTYEQYF. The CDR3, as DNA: TGTGCCAGTAGTATAGGCGAGGGGACCTACGAGCAGTACTTC.

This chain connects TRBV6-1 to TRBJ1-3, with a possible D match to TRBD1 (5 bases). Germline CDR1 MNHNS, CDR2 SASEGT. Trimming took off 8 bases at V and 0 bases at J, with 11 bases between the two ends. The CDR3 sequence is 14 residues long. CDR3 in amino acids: CASGTPLSGNTIYF. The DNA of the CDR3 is TGTGCCAGCGGGACTCCTCTCTCTGGAAACACCATATATTTT.

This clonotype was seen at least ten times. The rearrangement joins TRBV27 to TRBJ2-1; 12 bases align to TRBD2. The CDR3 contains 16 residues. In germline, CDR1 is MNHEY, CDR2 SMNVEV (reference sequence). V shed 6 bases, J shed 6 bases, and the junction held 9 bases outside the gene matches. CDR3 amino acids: CASSSTSGSAINEQFF. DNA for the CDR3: TGTGCCAGCAGCTCGACTAGCGGGAGCGCTATCAATGAGCAGTTCTTC.

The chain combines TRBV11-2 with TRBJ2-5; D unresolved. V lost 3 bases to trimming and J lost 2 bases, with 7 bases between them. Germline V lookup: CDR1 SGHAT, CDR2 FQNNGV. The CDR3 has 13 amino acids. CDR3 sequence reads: CASSLDHQETQYF. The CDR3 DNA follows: TGTGCCAGCAGCTTGGACCATCAAGAGACCCAGTACTTC. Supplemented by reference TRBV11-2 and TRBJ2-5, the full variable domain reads EAGVAQSPRYKIIEKRQSVAFWCNPISGHATLYWYQQILGQGPKLLIQFQNNGVVDDSQLPKDRFSAERLKGVDSTLKIQPAKLEDSAVYLCASSLDHQETQYFGPGTRLLVL.

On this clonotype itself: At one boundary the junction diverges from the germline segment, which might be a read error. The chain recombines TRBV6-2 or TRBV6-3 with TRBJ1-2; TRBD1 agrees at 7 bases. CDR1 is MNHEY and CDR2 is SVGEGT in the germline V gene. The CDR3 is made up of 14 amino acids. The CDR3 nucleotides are TGTACCAGCAGTTACTCGGCAGGGGGTTATGGCTACACCTTC. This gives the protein CTSSYSAGGYGYTF.

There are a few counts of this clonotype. For the CDR3, the DNA is TGCAGTGCTGGAACTGACAGGAGGGGTTTCATAGGAGCCTACGAGCAGTACTTC. This codes for CSAGTDRRGFIGAYEQYF. The V and J genes are TRBV20-1 and TRBJ2-7, with D possibly being TRBD1 or TRBD2 (6 bases each). The germline V gene encodes CDR1 DFQATT and CDR2 SNEGSKA (reference sequence). V lost 5 bases to trimming and J lost 2 bases, with 28 bases between them. The CDR3 runs to 18 residues.

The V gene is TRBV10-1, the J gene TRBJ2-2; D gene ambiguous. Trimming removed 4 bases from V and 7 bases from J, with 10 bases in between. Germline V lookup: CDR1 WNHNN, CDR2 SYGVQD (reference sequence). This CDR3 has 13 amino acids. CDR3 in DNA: TGCGCCAGCAGTGCCTCCTTCGGCGGGGAGCTGTTTTTT. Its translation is CASSASFGGELFF.

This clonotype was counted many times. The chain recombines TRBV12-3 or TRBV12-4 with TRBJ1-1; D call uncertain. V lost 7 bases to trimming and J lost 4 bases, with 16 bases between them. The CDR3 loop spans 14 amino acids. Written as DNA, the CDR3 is TGTGCCAGCACCTTGGGTACTGTCGGCACTGAAGCTTTCTTT. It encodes CASTLGTVGTEAFF.

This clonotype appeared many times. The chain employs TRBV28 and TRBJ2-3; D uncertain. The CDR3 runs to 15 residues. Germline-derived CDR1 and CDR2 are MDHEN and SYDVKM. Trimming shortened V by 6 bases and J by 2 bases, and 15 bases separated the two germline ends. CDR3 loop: CASRPLTTTTDTQYF. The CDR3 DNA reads TGTGCCAGCAGGCCCCTGACCACTACCACAGATACGCAGTATTTT.